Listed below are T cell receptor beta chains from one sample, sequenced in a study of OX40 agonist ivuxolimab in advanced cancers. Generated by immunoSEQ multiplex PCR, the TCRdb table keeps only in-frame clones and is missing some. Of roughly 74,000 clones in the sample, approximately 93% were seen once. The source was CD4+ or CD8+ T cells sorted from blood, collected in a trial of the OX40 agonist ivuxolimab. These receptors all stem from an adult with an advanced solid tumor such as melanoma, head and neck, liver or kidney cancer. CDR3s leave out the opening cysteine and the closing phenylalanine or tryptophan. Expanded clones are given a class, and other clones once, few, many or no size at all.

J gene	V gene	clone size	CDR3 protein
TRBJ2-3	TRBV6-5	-	ASSYWSRDTQY
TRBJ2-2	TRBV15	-	ATSRDRHGGELF
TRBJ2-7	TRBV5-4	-	ASSLGQGSYEQY
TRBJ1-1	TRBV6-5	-	ASSYSRMNTEAF
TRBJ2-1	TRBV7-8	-	ASSKRTVYNEQF
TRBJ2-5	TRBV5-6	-	ASSSDSRELVRETQY
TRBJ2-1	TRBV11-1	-	ASSSWGGSYNEQF
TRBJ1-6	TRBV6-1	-	VSGGGSSYNSPLH
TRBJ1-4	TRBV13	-	ASSTRTVGTNEKLF
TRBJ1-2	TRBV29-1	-	SAWTPPDYGYT
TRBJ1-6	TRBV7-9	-	ASSLIVQGDSPLH
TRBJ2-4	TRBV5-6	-	ASSAPGWDIQY
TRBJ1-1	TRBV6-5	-	ASSGQFEAF
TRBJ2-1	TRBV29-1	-	SVEQTSGRFDEQF
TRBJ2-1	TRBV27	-	ASSLWNNEQF
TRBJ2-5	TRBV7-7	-	ASSPSQTQY
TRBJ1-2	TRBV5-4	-	ASSRRGELRYGYT
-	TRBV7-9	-	ASSIPGQGYYEQY
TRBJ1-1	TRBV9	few	ASSVEGGPEAF
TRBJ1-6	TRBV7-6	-	ASSLGQGARNSPLH
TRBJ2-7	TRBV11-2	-	ASSLGGGTYDEQY
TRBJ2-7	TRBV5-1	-	ASSSRRGPSSYEQY
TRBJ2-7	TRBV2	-	ASSARLAGDEQY
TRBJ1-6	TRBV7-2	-	ASSSPRQGSYNSPLH
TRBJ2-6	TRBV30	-	AWNDGTYGANVLT
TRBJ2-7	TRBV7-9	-	ASDSGQAPYEQY
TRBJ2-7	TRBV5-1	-	ASSLERSGGWYEQY
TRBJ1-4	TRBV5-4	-	ASSLGGPGQGILNEKLF
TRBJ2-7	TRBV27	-	ASSPSTTGLLEQY
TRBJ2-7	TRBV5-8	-	ASSLRAGSYEQY
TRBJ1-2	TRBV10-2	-	ASRGIDSSNGNYGYT
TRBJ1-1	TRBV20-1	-	SARLNTEAF
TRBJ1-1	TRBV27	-	ASSLSSLNTEAF
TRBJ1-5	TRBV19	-	ASSIWTEPYQPQH
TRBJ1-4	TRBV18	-	ASSPRQGLATNEKLF
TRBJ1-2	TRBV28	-	ASSTRDRASFNYGYT
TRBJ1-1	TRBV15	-	ATSRSGHPNTEAF
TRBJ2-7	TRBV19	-	ASSMAAGEYEQY
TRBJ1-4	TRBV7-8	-	ASSLKATNEKLF
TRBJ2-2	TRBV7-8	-	ASSPGYRGPSMGELF
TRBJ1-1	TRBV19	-	ASSSRDRLRLGDTEAF
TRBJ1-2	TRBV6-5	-	ASSYSRDYGYT
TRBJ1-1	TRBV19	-	ASSLGGANTEAF
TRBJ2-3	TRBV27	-	ASSTSTGFTDTQY
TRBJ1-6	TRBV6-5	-	AGSSLEGRMNSPLH
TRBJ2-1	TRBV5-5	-	ASSLGLGPDPWDPEQF
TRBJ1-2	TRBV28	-	ASSLLAVNYGYT
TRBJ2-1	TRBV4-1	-	ASSTQGADEQF
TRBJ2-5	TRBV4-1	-	ASSQDSSAGGLETQY
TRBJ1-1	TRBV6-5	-	ASSYSRENTEAF
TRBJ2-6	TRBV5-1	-	ASRSPLVLSGANVLT
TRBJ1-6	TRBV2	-	ASSGVVVNSPLH